Each of the 19 T cell receptor beta chains below was sequenced from the same sample in a study of blood T cell repertoires in COVID-19. The method was immunoSEQ multiplex PCR; TCRdb's version includes in-frame clones alone and lacks a portion of them. Among tens of thousands of clones, approximately 83% were seen once, and the ten largest hold around 2.1%. The sample was peripheral blood. Receptors were obtained from a woman aged 70 to 79 with acute or convalescent COVID-19.

The V call is TRBV13, the J call TRBJ2-4; TRBD2 matches at 13 bases. The germline V gene has CDR1 PRHDT and CDR2 FYEKMQ (reference sequence). The CDR3 runs to 19 residues. J lost 2 bases, V lost 5 bases, and 12 bases had no gene match. As DNA, the CDR3 is TGTGCCAGCAGCACCCGACTAGCGGGGGGCGTTCTGACCAAAAACATTCAGTACTTC. It specifies CASSTRLAGGVLTKNIQYF.

V is TRBV19 and J is TRBJ1-6; no firm D call. The V and J ends lost 3 bases and 4 bases respectively, with 7 bases between them. The CDR3 extends over 14 amino acids. The germline gives CDR1 LNHDA, CDR2 SQIVND (reference sequence). DNA of the CDR3: TGTGCCAGTAGTATTGGCGGATATAATTCACCCCTCCACTTT. This gives the protein CASSIGGYNSPLHF.

The chain uses TRBV7-9 and TRBJ2-7; 10 positions match TRBD1. This CDR3 comprises 14 residues. V gave up 3 bases and J gave up 5 bases; unmatched junction bases: 4. Germline CDR1 and CDR2: SEHNR and FQNEAQ (reference sequence). The CDR3 spells CASSLGQGFDEQYF. The CDR3 region has the DNA TGTGCCAGCAGCTTGGGACAGGGGTTCGACGAGCAGTACTTC.

The chain is built from TRBV5-1 and TRBJ1-4, with TRBD1 identical over 7 bases. Germline CDR1 SGHRS, CDR2 YFSETQ. Trimming took 5 bases from V and 7 from J; bases not matched to a gene: 11. This CDR3 has 15 amino acids. This CDR3 is CASSSFGQGGEKLFF. The DNA of the CDR3 is TGCGCCAGCAGTTCATTTGGGCAGGGGGGTGAAAAACTGTTTTTT. Full variable domain (rest looked up from reference TRBV5-1 and TRBJ1-4): KAGVTQTPRYLIKTRGQQVTLSCSPISGHRSVSWYQQTPGQGLQFLFEYFSETQRNKGNFPGRFSGRQFSNSRSEMNVSTLELGDSALYLCASSSFGQGGEKLFFGSGTQLSVL.

The genes are TRBV3-1 (or the pseudogene TRBV3-2) and TRBJ1-1, with D maybe TRBD1 (6 bases). V was cut by 0 bases and J by 5 bases, with 16 bases left in between. Germline lookup yields CDR1 LGHDT and CDR2 YNNKEL (reference sequence). The length of the CDR3 is 16 residues. In DNA, the CDR3 is TGTGCCAGCAGCCAAGAAGCGGGGGCCCCGGGAACTGAAGCTTTCTTT. Amino acids: CASSQEAGAPGTEAFF.

J is TRBJ1-3 and V is TRBV10-3, with D unresolved. Trimming removed 6 bases at V and 8 bases at J, with 20 bases between. The CDR3 loop spans 15 amino acids. The germline gives CDR1 ENHRY, CDR2 SYGVKD. The CDR3 nucleotides are TGTGCCATCAGGGCAATTGGTGGCAGCGAAGACACCATATATTTT. As protein: CAIRAIGGSEDTIYF.

The chain uses TRBV5-4 and TRBJ2-7, with 10 bases that match TRBD1. Germline values: CDR1 SGHNT, CDR2 YYREEE (reference sequence). This CDR3 region has 17 residues. V was pared by 5 bases and J by 6 bases, with 17 bases of the junction left unmatched. The CDR3 loop is CASSFGATGTGDSEQYF. The CDR3 DNA reads as TGTGCCAGCAGTTTTGGTGCCACCGGGACAGGGGATAGCGAGCAGTACTTC. The full variable domain, with the rest looked up from reference TRBV5-4 and TRBJ2-7, is ETGVTQSPTHLIKTRGQQVTLRCSSQSGHNTVSWYQQALGQGPQFIFQYYREEENGRGNFPPRFSGLQFPNYSSELNVNALELDDSALYLCASSFGATGTGDSEQYFGPGTRLTVT.

The chain combines TRBV9 with TRBJ1-3; D might be TRBD1 (5 bases). Trimming left V 4 bases short and J 0 bases short, with 11 bases between. The CDR3 contains 15 residues. The germline gives CDR1 SGDLS, CDR2 YYNGEE. CDR3: CASSFTGDSGNTIYF. The CDR3 region has the DNA TGTGCCAGCAGCTTTACAGGAGACTCTGGAAACACCATATATTTT. The full variable domain, completed using reference TRBV9 and TRBJ1-3, is DSGVTQTPKHLITATGQRVTLRCSPRSGDLSVYWYQQSLDQGLQFLIQYYNGEERAKGNILERFSAQQFPDLHSELNLSSLELGDSALYFCASSFTGDSGNTIYFGEGSWLTVV.

The CDR3 nucleotides are TGTGCCAGCAGTAACGGCCGAAGGGGGGAGCAGTACTTC. Residues: CASSNGRRGEQYF. The chain links TRBV6-5 to TRBJ2-7; possible D gene TRBD1, 6 bases. Trimming stripped 5 bases from V and 7 bases from J, with 15 bases between. Germline V gives CDR1 MNHEY, CDR2 SVGAGI. The CDR3 consists of 13 residues.

This chain uses TRBV7-8 with TRBJ1-1; 9 bases fit TRBD1. CDR1 and CDR2 from the germline V gene are SGHVS and FQNEAQ. The CDR3 runs to 14 residues. Losses at the gene ends were 5 bases for V and 5 bases for J; bases not matched to a gene: 6. As DNA, the CDR3 is TGTGCCAGCAGCCTAAACAGGGGGCGGACTGAAGCTTTCTTT. Residues: CASSLNRGRTEAFF.

The chain employs TRBV6-5 and TRBJ2-1; D may be TRBD2 (6 bases). The CDR3 runs 13 residues. The V end lost 2 bases, the J end lost 12 bases, and 14 bases lay between the germline ends. The germline CDR1 and CDR2 sequences are MNHEY and SVGAGI. The CDR3 DNA sequence: TGTGCCAGCAGTTACAATGCGGGATCGGCGCAGTTCTTC. Translating gives CASSYNAGSAQFF.

The chain recombines TRBV30 with TRBJ1-5, with D perhaps TRBD1 (6 bases). V was shortened by 1 base and J by 1 base, with 8 bases between the two germline ends. This CDR3 spans 14 amino acids. CDR1 is GTSNPN, CDR2 SVGIG, per germline (reference sequence). CDR3 amino acids: CAWSGGQSNQPQHF. The CDR3 DNA reads TGTGCCTGGAGTGGGGGGCAGAGCAATCAGCCCCAGCATTTT.

The chain couples TRBV19 to TRBJ2-3; D is undetermined. V lost 3 bases to trimming and J lost 0 bases, with 7 bases between them. The CDR3 is 14 amino acids. From germline, CDR1 is LNHDA and CDR2 SQIVND (reference sequence). The CDR3 spells CASSIRRSTDTQYF. In DNA form, the CDR3 reads TGTGCCAGTAGTATTAGGCGGAGCACAGATACGCAGTATTTT.

The chain is built from TRBV9 and TRBJ1-1, with D possibly matching TRBD1 (5 bases). The CDR3 covers 14 residues. Trimming stripped 6 bases from V and 3 bases from J, with 15 bases between. Per germline, CDR1 SGDLS and CDR2 YYNGEE. The chain's CDR3 is CASTRDYGDTEAFF. The DNA for the CDR3 is TGTGCCAGCACGCGGGACTATGGGGACACTGAAGCTTTCTTT.

This chain links TRBV7-9 with TRBJ2-7; TRBD1 agrees at 7 bases. V lost 4 bases, J lost 2 bases, and 2 bases stayed unmatched. From germline, CDR1 is SEHNR and CDR2 FQNEAQ (reference sequence). The CDR3 runs 13 residues. The CDR3 sequence: CASSWQGAYEQYF. CDR3 coding DNA: TGTGCCAGCAGCTGGCAGGGGGCCTACGAGCAGTACTTC.

The chain uses TRBV6-4 and TRBJ2-7; possible D gene TRBD1, 5 bases. The V gene lost 3 bases and the J gene lost 3 bases, with 12 bases spanning the gap. This CDR3 comprises 14 residues. Looked up from germline, CDR1 is MRHNA and CDR2 is SNTAGT. DNA of the CDR3: TGTGCCAGCAGTGATCTGGGCAGGGACTACGAGCAGTACTTC. Protein sequence: CASSDLGRDYEQYF.

J is TRBJ2-1 and V is TRBV10-3, with TRBD1 matching 8 bases. The germline CDR1 and CDR2 sequences are ENHRY and SYGVKD. Unmatched junction bases numbered 7, after V lost 6 bases and J lost 3 bases. The length of the CDR3 is 15 residues. The CDR3 sequence: CAISYDRGDYNEQFF. CDR3 bases: TGTGCCATCAGCTACGACAGGGGAGACTACAATGAGCAGTTCTTC.

The chain employs TRBV30 and TRBJ1-6, with no clear D. The germline gives CDR1 GTSNPN, CDR2 SVGIG (reference sequence). The CDR3 contains 16 residues. V was pared by 4 bases and J by 3 bases, with 16 bases between. The CDR3 nucleotides are TGTGCCTGGATTATGTCTGGGTCAGGCTATAATTCACCCCTCCACTTT. It encodes CAWIMSGSGYNSPLHF. The full variable domain, with the rest looked up from reference TRBV30 and TRBJ1-6, is SQTIHQWPATLVQPVGSPLSLECTVEGTSNPNLYWYRQAAGRGLQLLFYSVGIGQISSEVPQNLSASRPQDRQFILSSKKLLLSDSGFYLCAWIMSGSGYNSPLHFGNGTRLTVT.

The chain links TRBV18 to TRBJ1-4; D is undetermined. The CDR3 runs 16 residues. Germline CDR1 and CDR2: KGHSH and LQKENI. Trimming cost V 3 bases and J 4 bases, with 15 bases left between them. The CDR3 spells CASSPPVGGDNEKLFF. DNA of the CDR3: TGTGCCAGCTCACCTCCGGTTGGAGGCGATAATGAAAAACTGTTTTTT.